This T cell receptor beta chain was recorded in a study of cytomegalovirus exposure and HLA in healthy donors. Study-wide findings and caveats: Some V segments, including TRBV6-2 and TRBV6-3, were excluded as indistinguishable. Specific recognition of CMV antigens was confirmed in vitro for a few chains (all CMV-associated).

With regard to this clone: The antigen remains unidentified.

PCR employed 60 Vbeta and 13 Jbeta primers. Method: immunoSEQ multiplex PCR; TCRdb's copy keeps in-frame clones and lacks some. The specimen's table records 150,000 to 200,000 clones. The study sampled nominally healthy donors, though unrecorded immune exposures were likely. The CDR3 length is 16 residues. Unmatched junction bases numbered 6, after V lost 0 bases and J lost 3 bases. The V gene's germline CDR1 is MNHNS and CDR2 SASEGT. The sample consisted of PBMCs. The V call is TRBV6-1, the J call TRBJ2-7; 9 nucleotides align to TRBD2. The receptor was isolated from a man younger than 45 in good health and CMV-seronegative. This CDR3 reads CASSEAGREGRYEQYF. Here the CDR3 DNA reads TGTGCCAGCAGTGAAGCCGGGCGGGAGGGCCGCTACGAGCAGTACTTC.